Presented here are 28 T cell receptor beta chains from one specimen sequenced in a study of cytomegalovirus exposure and HLA in healthy donors. Amplification used 60 Vbeta primers and 13 Jbeta primers. Using immunoSEQ multiplex PCR, the repertoire was profiled, and TCRdb retains in-frame clones only, with some absent. The data contain some 200,000 clones, more than 80% of them seen just once; the ten biggest clones take up approximately 2.4%. Sequencing input: PBMCs. The source of these receptors is a woman aged 45-65 years in good health and CMV-seropositive.

This chain uses TRBV5-1 with TRBJ1-1, with a tentative D call TRBD1 (6 bases). CDR1 is SGHRS and CDR2 is YFSETQ in the germline V gene. This CDR3 has 15 residues. With 4 bases removed from V and 4 bases from J, the gap between germline ends came to 17 bases. The CDR3 sequence: CASSPRPTGTTEAFF. The CDR3, as DNA: TGCGCCAGCAGCCCCAGGCCCACAGGGACCACTGAAGCTTTCTTT.

CDR3 DNA: TGTGCCAGCAGCTTGCAGGGAATGGCAACTAATGAAAAACTGTTTTTT. Protein sequence: CASSLQGMATNEKLFF. The rearrangement joins TRBV7-9 to TRBJ1-4, with a weak D call TRBD1 (5 bases). V lost 3 bases and J lost 0, with 11 bases in between. The CDR3 spans 16 residues. CDR1 and CDR2 from the germline V gene are SEHNR and FQNEAQ (reference sequence).

The chain uses TRBV5-1 and TRBJ2-7; 13 bases fit TRBD2. V dropped 6 bases and J dropped 6; count of bases not matched to a gene: 12. CDR1 and CDR2 (germline): SGHRS, YFSETQ. The CDR3 spans 16 residues. CDR3 sequence reads: CASKTTSGGALGEQYF. The DNA of the CDR3 is TGCGCCAGCAAGACAACTAGCGGGGGGGCCTTAGGCGAGCAGTACTTC.

CDR3 sequence (DNA): TGTGCCAGCAGTTATGGGGGGACCTATCAGCCCCAGCATTTT. This sequence encodes CASSYGGTYQPQHF. V is TRBV6-1 and J is TRBJ1-5, with a weak D call TRBD1 (5 bases). Trimming cost V 5 bases and J 5 bases, with 13 bases left between them. The CDR3 contains 14 residues. Per the germline V gene, CDR1 is MNHNS and CDR2 is SASEGT.

V is TRBV5-1 and J is TRBJ1-3, with 8 bases identical to TRBD1. V was pared by 6 bases and J by 0 bases, with 5 bases of the junction left unmatched. Germline loops: CDR1 SGHRS, CDR2 YFSETQ. The CDR3 spans 15 residues. DNA for the CDR3: TGCGCCAGCAAATCTACAGGGGGCTCTGGAAACACCATATATTTT. Protein sequence: CASKSTGGSGNTIYF.

This clone is a singleton in its sample. The genes are TRBV28 and TRBJ2-1; TRBD1 matches at 7 bases. The CDR3 has 12 residues. The J segment lost 8 bases and the V segment lost 5 bases, leaving 3 bases of the junction unmatched. The germline CDR1 and CDR2 sequences are MDHEN and SYDVKM. CDR3 sequence reads: CASSVTGHEQFF. As DNA, the CDR3 is TGTGCCAGCAGTGTGACAGGGCATGAGCAGTTCTTC.

This rearrangement joins TRBV7-9 to TRBJ2-3; TRBD1 aligns across 9 bases. This CDR3 has 18 amino acids. After removal of 3 bases from V and 6 bases from J, the junction contained 16 bases not matched to a gene. Germline assignment: CDR1 SEHNR and CDR2 FQNEAQ (reference sequence). CDR3 bases: TGTGCCAGCAGCTTTAGAGGGCGACAGGGGGTTTTTGTGGATACGCAGTATTTT. Encoded protein: CASSFRGRQGVFVDTQYF.

The chain has TRBV5-4 and TRBJ2-5; 12 bases map to TRBD1. Per germline, CDR1 SGHNT and CDR2 YYREEE (reference sequence). V trimming: 4 bases; J trimming: 5 bases; junction bases outside the gene matches: 6. The CDR3 is 15 residues long. Here the CDR3 DNA reads TGTGCCAGCAGCCCCCGGGACAGGGGGCAGGAGACCCAGTACTTC. Protein product: CASSPRDRGQETQYF.

The J gene is TRBJ2-5, the V gene TRBV6-6, with a tentative D call TRBD2 (6 bases). The J call could be wrong; TRBJ2-7 is a better fit for the DNA end. The germline gives CDR1 MNHNY, CDR2 SVGAGI (reference sequence). The CDR3 sequence is 14 residues long. For the CDR3, the DNA is TGTGCCAGCAGTTACTATGGGGGGAGGAACGAGCAGTACTTC. This sequence encodes CASSYYGGRNEQYF.

The chain is built from TRBV7-8 and TRBJ2-5; no firm D call. The CDR3 totals 15 residues. Looked up from germline, CDR1 is SGHVS and CDR2 is FQNEAQ. The germline V and J ends were trimmed by 1 base and 1 base, with 10 bases remaining between them. DNA of the CDR3: TGTGCCAGCAGCTTAGAGCCAGGCTCCCAAGAGACCCAGTACTTC. Protein: CASSLEPGSQETQYF.

In regard to this clone: A read error may account for a junction end that differs from germline. The chain combines TRBV7-9 with TRBJ1-1, with D unresolved. The CDR3 has 13 residues. Germline-derived CDR1 and CDR2 are SEHNR and FQNEAQ (reference sequence). This CDR3 is CSSSLQTVGEAFF. The DNA of the CDR3 is TGTTCCAGCAGCTTACAAACAGTCGGTGAAGCTTTCTTT.

The V gene is TRBV10-3, the J gene TRBJ1-2, with TRBD1 identical over 8 bases. J lost 4 bases, V lost 7 bases, and 8 bases had no gene match. The CDR3 is 14 amino acids. Germline V gene lookup returns CDR1 ENHRY and CDR2 SYGVKD. CDR3 DNA sequence: TGTGCCATCACCCGGACAGGGAAAGGCTATGGCTACACCTTC. It yields the protein CAITRTGKGYGYTF.

The chain recombines TRBV18 with TRBJ2-1; no firm D call. Trimming pared 6 bases from V and 9 bases from J, leaving 9 bases between. CDR1 is KGHSH and CDR2 is LQKENI in the germline V gene. The CDR3 is 11 residues long. CDR3 nucleotides: TGTGCCAGCTCCCGCGATATTGAGCAGTTCTTC. Translation: CASSRDIEQFF.

The rearrangement uses TRBV4-3 and TRBJ2-7, with D perhaps TRBD2 (6 bases). The CDR3 sequence is 15 residues long. V shed 0 bases and J shed 3 bases, with 12 bases lying between them. In germline, CDR1 is LGHNA, CDR2 YSLEER. The CDR3 coding sequence is TGCGCCAGCAGCCAAGATGAAGCGGGTTACTACGAGCAGTACTTC. Residues: CASSQDEAGYYEQYF.

The V gene is TRBV10-3, the J gene TRBJ1-1, with 9 bases fitting TRBD1. V lost 0 bases to trimming and J lost 4 bases; unmatched junction nucleotides: 3. The germline gives CDR1 ENHRY, CDR2 SYGVKD. CDR3 size: 15 residues. The CDR3 spells CAISESGQGSTEAFF. The DNA of the CDR3 is TGTGCCATCAGTGAGTCGGGACAGGGTAGCACTGAAGCTTTCTTT.

This chain joins TRBV5-6 and TRBJ1-3, with 10 bases aligning to TRBD1. The J segment lost 4 bases and the V segment lost 4 bases, leaving 8 bases of the junction unmatched. This CDR3 comprises 16 residues. CDR1 SGHDT and CDR2 YYEEEE come from the germline V gene. CDR3 loop: CASSAYGQGVGNTIYF. The DNA of the CDR3 is TGTGCCAGCAGCGCCTACGGACAGGGGGTCGGAAACACCATATATTTT.

The chain carries TRBV30 and TRBJ2-2, with TRBD1 matching 9 bases. From germline, CDR1 is GTSNPN and CDR2 SVGIG (reference sequence). The V and J ends lost 4 bases and 7 bases, in that order; junction bases with no gene match: 7. This CDR3 spans 14 amino acids. This chain's CDR3 is CAWMSGQGNGELFF. The CDR3 DNA reads as TGTGCCTGGATGTCAGGACAGGGGAACGGGGAGCTGTTTTTT.

This clone was seen a single time. The chain is built from TRBV29-1 and TRBJ2-5; D might be TRBD1 (6 bases). CDR1 is SQVTM, CDR2 ANQGSEA, per germline. CDR3 length: 15 amino acids. V lost 3 bases to trimming and J lost 1 base, with 15 bases between them. CDR3 region: CSVEPVMGAQETQYF. Here the CDR3 DNA reads TGCAGCGTTGAGCCTGTCATGGGGGCCCAAGAGACCCAGTACTTC.

V gene TRBV19 combines with J gene TRBJ1-2, with a tentative D call TRBD1 (6 bases). The CDR3 is 13 amino acids. Looked up from germline, CDR1 is LNHDA and CDR2 is SQIVND (reference sequence). Deletions cut 5 bases from V and 5 bases from J, with 12 bases between. This CDR3 is CASSVETGYGYTF. The CDR3 bases are TGTGCCAGTAGTGTCGAGACAGGATATGGCTACACCTTC.

The chain employs TRBV29-1 and TRBJ2-4; TRBD1 aligns across 7 bases. CDR1 and CDR2 from the germline V gene are SQVTM and ANQGSEA. CDR3 length: 12 residues. Trimming cost V 5 bases and J 9 bases; bases outside gene matches: 7. CDR3 loop: CSVTGVGSIQYF. The CDR3 region has the DNA TGCAGCGTTACAGGGGTTGGAAGCATTCAGTACTTC.

V usage is TRBV7-9 and J usage is TRBJ2-7, with D possibly being TRBD2 (7 bases). CDR3 length: 15 amino acids. The V and J ends lost 1 base and 6 bases respectively, with 16 bases between them. Per germline, CDR1 SEHNR and CDR2 FQNEAQ (reference sequence). CDR3 sequence reads: CASSLGWGGQTEQYF. In DNA form, the CDR3 reads TGTGCCAGCAGCTTAGGTTGGGGGGGCCAGACCGAGCAGTACTTC.

The chain recombines TRBV4-1 with TRBJ1-6; D is unresolved. The CDR3 has 18 amino acids. Germline V lookup: CDR1 MGHRA, CDR2 YSYEKL. Deletions cut 0 bases from V and 0 bases from J, with 12 bases between. In DNA, the CDR3 is TGCGCCAGCAGCCAAGATTCCGGAGGGAGCTCCTATAATTCACCCCTCCACTTT. It encodes CASSQDSGGSSYNSPLHF.

V usage is TRBV7-5 and J usage is TRBJ1-1; the table's D call, TRBD1, was not checked against the DNA. TRBV7-5 is deemed a pseudogene. The CDR3 covers 15 residues. The CDR3 protein is CARSLGTAVVTEAFF. The DNA of the CDR3 is TGTGCCAGAAGCTTAGGAACAGCTGTGGTCACTGAAGCTTTCTTT.

The V call is TRBV28, the J call TRBJ1-5; no clear D gene. Looked up from germline, CDR1 is MDHEN and CDR2 is SYDVKM. Trimming left V 2 bases short and J 4 bases short, with 9 bases between. This CDR3 is 14 amino acids long. Here the CDR3 DNA reads TGTGCCAGCAGTTTAACCAATCGGAATCAGCCCCAGCATTTT. It codes for CASSLTNRNQPQHF.

As regards this clone: A much bigger clone sits one base away, suggesting this may be a read error. The identical CDR3 is also encoded by other nucleotide sequences in the sample. This chain connects TRBV14 to TRBJ2-6; 8 bases align to TRBD1. The germline CDR1 and CDR2 sequences are SGHDN and FVKESK. This CDR3 spans 18 amino acids. The CDR3 sequence is CASSHTGTGASGANVLTF. CDR3 DNA: TGTGCCAGCAGCCATACCGGGACAGGCGCCTCTGGGGCCAACGTCCTGACCTTC.

The chain recombines TRBV7-3 with TRBJ1-2; 7 bases are a match to TRBD1. CDR1 is SGHTA, CDR2 FQGTGA, per germline. V lost 5 bases to trimming and J lost 4 bases; unmatched junction nucleotides: 13. The CDR3 is 16 amino acids. CDR3 loop: CASSLGPGQTLYGYTF. DNA of the CDR3: TGTGCCAGCAGCCTCGGGCCGGGACAGACCCTCTATGGCTACACCTTC.

V usage is TRBV5-6 and J usage is TRBJ2-2, with 12 bases matching TRBD1. J gave up 2 bases and V 4 bases, and 3 bases lay outside the gene matches. Germline CDR1 and CDR2: SGHDT and YYEEEE. The CDR3 consists of 16 residues. CDR3: CASSGDRGRNTGELFF. The CDR3 DNA follows: TGTGCCAGCAGCGGGGACAGGGGGCGCAACACCGGGGAGCTGTTTTTT.

This chain connects TRBV9 to TRBJ1-1; a weak D match, TRBD1 (5 bases). The V gene lost 2 bases and the J gene lost 4 bases, with 12 bases spanning the gap. This CDR3 comprises 14 residues. Germline V gene data show CDR1 as SGDLS and CDR2 as YYNGEE. The CDR3 region has the DNA TGTGCCAGCAGCGTGTCAGGGTTGGCCACTGAAGCTTTCTTT. Encoded protein: CASSVSGLATEAFF.